The T cell receptor beta chain under discussion was sequenced for a study of blood T cell repertoires in COVID-19. This clone was seen only once. TCRdb's table, derived via immunoSEQ multiplex PCR, lists solely in-frame clones and lacks some. The top ten hold 5.5% to 8% of the sample, which has more than 65,000 clones, 87% seen once. The CDR3 runs to 15 residues. CDR1 SGHRS and CDR2 YFSETQ come from the germline V gene. Trimming took off 2 bases at V and 2 bases at J, with 14 bases between the two ends. This TCR was sampled from a man aged 50-59 years with active COVID-19. The chain links TRBV5-1 to TRBJ2-7, with no clear D. The sample taken for sequencing was peripheral blood. The CDR3 region has the DNA TGCGCCAGCAGCTTTACAGAGTTTGGCGCCTACGAGCAGTACTTC. It specifies CASSFTEFGAYEQYF.